The next 22 T cell receptor beta chains were all read from a single sample in a study of TIL therapy for anti-PD-1-resistant metastatic lung cancer. Sequencing used immunoSEQ v3. Generated by immunoSEQ multiplex PCR, the TCRdb table keeps only in-frame clones and is missing some. The profile shows nearly 15,000 clones, roughly 83% of them singletons. The sample's time point: pre-treatment sample, taken before nivolumab and TIL therapy. The material was blood, obtained at baseline. The receptors were gathered from a person aged 25-80 years with non-small cell lung cancer.

In regard to this clone: Compared with germline, one end of the junction differs, possibly owing to a read error. Other nucleotide sequences from this sample produce the same CDR3. The rearrangement joins TRBV4-2 to TRBJ2-5; TRBD1 agrees at 10 bases. CDR3 length: 16 residues. Germline CDR1 reads LGHNA; CDR2 reads YNFKEQ. The CDR3 spells CASSQRTGGVGETQYF. CDR3 coding DNA: TGTGCCAGCAGCCAACGGACAGGGGGTGTTGGAGAGACTCAGTACTTC.

A few counts support this clone. V usage is TRBV9 and J usage is TRBJ1-2; no clear D gene. Germline CDR1 is SGDLS and CDR2 is YYNGEE. This CDR3 is built from 15 residues. The V and J ends lost 4 bases and 1 base respectively, with 14 bases between them. CDR3 protein: CASSPSGESNYGYTF. CDR3 sequence (DNA): TGTGCCAGCAGCCCCAGTGGGGAAAGTAACTATGGCTACACCTTC.

The V gene is TRBV28, the J gene TRBJ2-5, with D possibly TRBD1 on 5 matching bases. Looked up from germline, CDR1 is MDHEN and CDR2 is SYDVKM. The CDR3 is 16 amino acids. V gave up 3 bases and J gave up 1 base, with 15 bases separating them. The CDR3 protein is CASSFVGQGPQETQYF. CDR3 in DNA: TGTGCCAGCAGTTTTGTTGGGCAGGGCCCCCAAGAGACCCAGTACTTC.

The chain is built from TRBV5-4 and TRBJ2-1, with unresolved D. The CDR3 runs to 12 residues. Trimming left V 2 bases short and J 9 bases short, with 9 bases between. The germline V gene has CDR1 SGHNT and CDR2 YYREEE (reference sequence). The CDR3 bases are TGTGCCAGCAGCTTATCTACCGTTGAGCAGTTCTTC. It is translated as CASSLSTVEQFF.

The rearrangement joins TRBV19 to TRBJ1-5; 8 bases map to TRBD1. V shed 2 bases and J 5 bases; nucleotides not matched to a gene: 11. This CDR3 has 17 residues. From germline, CDR1 is LNHDA and CDR2 SQIVND (reference sequence). In DNA, the CDR3 is TGTGCCAGTAGTATAACGTTGGCAGGGGGCAGGGATCAGCCCCAGCATTTT. Protein: CASSITLAGGRDQPQHF.

The V call is TRBV5-4, the J call TRBJ2-3; D is unresolved. V was cut by 4 bases and J by 4 bases, with 13 bases left in between. The CDR3 totals 14 residues. The germline V gene encodes CDR1 SGHNT and CDR2 YYREEE (reference sequence). The CDR3 region has the DNA TGTGCCAGCAGCGGGGTAGACTTCTCAGATACGCAGTATTTT. This translates into CASSGVDFSDTQYF.

The table lists this clone with a count of one. The rearrangement links TRBV27 to TRBJ2-5, with 8 bases fitting TRBD2. With 5 bases clipped from V and 5 bases from J, the junction kept 16 bases outside the gene matches. The CDR3 is made up of 17 amino acids. Germline lookup yields CDR1 MNHEY and CDR2 SMNVEV (reference sequence). The DNA for the CDR3 is TGTGCCAGCAGTCCTCCTGGGGTAGCGGGAAAGGGGGAGACCCAGTACTTC. It is translated as CASSPPGVAGKGETQYF.

The CDR3 DNA is TGTGCCAGCAGCCAAGGAACTTATGGCTACACCTTC. Its protein is CASSQGTYGYTF. V usage is TRBV4-2 and J usage is TRBJ1-2; the D is unclear. V was shortened by 1 base and J by 5 bases, with 5 bases between the two germline ends. Germline CDR1 and CDR2: LGHNA and YNFKEQ. This CDR3 has 12 amino acids.

A single count supports this clone. The chain combines TRBV11-1 with TRBJ2-3; D may correspond to TRBD1 or TRBD2 (5 bases each). CDR1 and CDR2 (germline): SGHAT, FQDESV (reference sequence). CDR3 length: 16 residues. The V gene lost 5 bases and the J gene lost 2 bases, with 17 bases spanning the gap. DNA of the CDR3: TGTGCCAGCAGCCTGGGACCAACAACACCCACAGATACGCAGTATTTT. This encodes CASSLGPTTPTDTQYF.

V usage is TRBV5-1 and J usage is TRBJ2-7; 7 bases match TRBD1. The germline V gene has CDR1 SGHRS and CDR2 YFSETQ. The CDR3 spans 13 residues. Trimming took 0 bases from V and 6 from J; bases not matched to a gene: 3. CDR3 residues: CASSLEGGGEQYF. For the CDR3, the DNA is TGCGCCAGCAGCTTGGAAGGGGGCGGCGAGCAGTACTTC.

V gene TRBV5-5 combines with J gene TRBJ1-4, with a weak D call TRBD1 (5 bases). Per the germline V gene, CDR1 is SGHKS and CDR2 is YYEKEE (reference sequence). With 0 bases removed from V and 8 bases from J, the gap between germline ends came to 14 bases. This CDR3 contains 15 residues. As DNA, the CDR3 is TGTGCCAGCAGCTTGGGGGTGGCCCGGGGGGAAAAACTGTTTTTT. Protein: CASSLGVARGEKLFF.

V gene TRBV28 combines with J gene TRBJ1-3; the D gene is possibly TRBD1 (5 bases). V lost 6 bases to trimming and J lost 2 bases, with 17 bases between them. CDR1 and CDR2 (germline): MDHEN, SYDVKM. The CDR3 spans 16 residues. The CDR3 here is CASRVGAGRTGNTIYF. The CDR3, as DNA: TGTGCCAGCAGAGTTGGGGCGGGGCGGACTGGAAACACCATATATTTT.

Concerning this clone: One end of the junction does not line up with germline, which may come from a read error. The gene calls are TRBV9 and TRBJ1-3, with D perhaps matching TRBD1 (6 bases). This CDR3 spans 16 amino acids. Germline V gene data show CDR1 as SGDLS and CDR2 as YYNGEE. Written as DNA, the CDR3 is TGTGCCAGCAGCGTAGCTGGGACACTGAATCGAGACACCACATATTTT. Translated, it gives CASSVAGTLNRDTTYF.

The V gene is TRBV21-1, the J gene TRBJ2-7; the table names TRBD1, a call not compared with the DNA. TRBV21-1 is labeled a pseudogene. This CDR3 has 14 amino acids. The DNA of the CDR3 is TGTGCCACCCAGGGACATCGAGTGCCCTACGAGCAGTACTTC. This sequence encodes CATQGHRVPYEQYF.

The J gene is TRBJ1-1, the V gene TRBV20-1; D ambiguous. The V gene's germline CDR1 is DFQATT and CDR2 SNEGSKA (reference sequence). V lost 3 bases, J lost 5 bases, and 7 bases lay in between. This CDR3 region has 11 residues. CDR3 in amino acids: CSARRSTEAFF. CDR3 nucleotides: TGCAGTGCTAGGCGTTCGACTGAAGCTTTCTTT.

The chain uses TRBV7-2 and TRBJ1-1; a weak D match, TRBD1 (5 bases). Trimming cost V 5 bases and J 1 base, with 8 bases left between them. This CDR3 has 13 amino acids. CDR1 SGHTA and CDR2 FQGNSA come from the germline V gene. The chain's CDR3 is CASSRTGNTEAFF. Written as DNA, the CDR3 is TGTGCCAGCAGCCGCACAGGGAACACTGAAGCTTTCTTT.

For this clone: Additional DNA sequences in this sample encode the identical CDR3. The chain carries TRBV7-9 and TRBJ1-5; D not resolved. Germline V CDR1 and CDR2: SEHNR, FQNEAQ (reference sequence). The CDR3 is made up of 15 amino acids. V shed 1 base and J shed 0 bases, with 7 bases lying between them. The DNA of the CDR3 is TGTGCCAGCAGCTTAGGGGGTTATAGCAATCAGCCCCAGCATTTT. Translation gives CASSLGGYSNQPQHF.

The V and J genes are TRBV6-6 and TRBJ1-1; D is possibly TRBD1 (5 bases). The CDR3 runs 14 residues. Germline V gene sequence: CDR1 MNHNY, CDR2 SVGAGI (reference sequence). Trimming shortened V by 5 bases and J by 1 base, and 11 bases separated the two germline ends. CDR3 sequence: CASSARGPNTEAFF. CDR3 DNA sequence: TGTGCCAGCAGTGCGAGGGGCCCGAACACTGAAGCTTTCTTT.

This clone was picked up one time. The genes are TRBV19 and TRBJ1-4; the D gene is possibly TRBD1 (5 bases). This CDR3 contains 13 residues. V was pared by 5 bases and J by 7 bases, with 11 bases between. Looked up from germline, CDR1 is LNHDA and CDR2 is SQIVND (reference sequence). Here the CDR3 reads CASSVRDSEKLFF. The CDR3 DNA follows: TGTGCCAGTAGTGTCAGGGATAGTGAAAAACTGTTTTTT.

This chain joins TRBV28 and TRBJ1-5; tentative D call: TRBD1 (6 bases). Germline loops: CDR1 MDHEN, CDR2 SYDVKM. The length of the CDR3 is 17 residues. With 8 bases removed from V and 5 bases from J, the gap between germline ends came to 25 bases. The chain's CDR3 is CASSTRRDTYRHQPQHF. The CDR3 DNA reads as TGTGCCAGCTCGACCCGCCGGGACACCTATAGGCATCAGCCCCAGCATTTT.

This clone showed up just a few times. The chain employs TRBV29-1 and TRBJ2-6; no firm D call. Trimming pared 6 bases from V and 0 bases from J, leaving 9 bases between. CDR1 and CDR2 (germline): SQVTM, ANQGSEA. The CDR3 extends over 14 amino acids. CDR3 region: CSVGERSGANVLTF. The CDR3 nucleotides are TGCAGCGTCGGTGAACGCTCTGGGGCCAACGTCCTGACTTTC.

This chain uses TRBV30 with TRBJ2-7, with D possibly TRBD1 on 6 matching bases. Germline V gene lookup returns CDR1 GTSNPN and CDR2 SVGIG (reference sequence). Trimming removed 4 bases at V and 7 bases at J, with 20 bases between. This CDR3 region has 14 residues. The CDR3 sequence: CAWNKPGTPLEQYV. CDR3 sequence (DNA): TGTGCCTGGAACAAACCCGGGACACCTCTGGAGCAGTACGTC.